A selection of T cell receptor beta chains follows, all from one sample in a study of shared clonotypes between healthy human individuals. TCRdb's copy holds only in-frame clones and misses some; the assay was immunoSEQ multiplex PCR. The sample shows approximately 980,000 clones, about three quarters of them seen only once. Sequencing used memory CD4+ T cells sorted from blood. These receptors all stem from a man between 18 and 35 years old in good health. The CDR3 runs from the conserved cysteine through the conserved F or W. D genes are given only for firm matches. Clone size is given for some rows only: seen once, a few or many times, or a class if the clone is expanded.

V gene	clone size	D gene	J gene	CDR3 protein	CDR3 DNA
TRBV2	.	TRBD1	TRBJ1-2	CASKWTGVEGYGYTF	TGTGCCAGCAAATGGACAGGGGTGGAGGGCTATGGCTACACCTTC
TRBV7-9	.	.	TRBJ1-6	CASSLGQRPNSPLHF	TGTGCCAGCAGCTTAGGACAGCGCCCTAATTCACCCCTCCACTTT
TRBV10-3	few	.	TRBJ1-5	CAISEGGASNQPQHF	TGTGCCATCAGTGAGGGGGGCGCGAGCAATCAGCCCCAGCATTTT
TRBV20-1	.	.	TRBJ2-7	CGLDSSYEQYF	TGCGGCCTCGACAGCTCCTACGAGCAGTACTTC
TRBV25-1	.	.	TRBJ1-3	CASKEARAGNTIYF	TGTGCCAGCAAAGAGGCCAGGGCTGGAAACACCATATATTTT
TRBV19	.	TRBD2	TRBJ2-1	CASSSRLAGSYNEQFF	TGTGCCAGTAGTTCCAGACTAGCGGGGTCCTACAATGAGCAGTTCTTC
TRBV2	.	.	TRBJ1-2	CASSEAVVLGYGYTF	TGTGCCAGCAGTGAAGCCGTTGTTCTAGGGTATGGCTACACCTTC
TRBV28	.	TRBD2	TRBJ2-5	CASRSGTSGGRETQYF	TGTGCCAGCAGGTCCGGGACTAGCGGGGGGCGAGAGACCCAGTACTTC
TRBV28	.	.	TRBJ2-5	CASSRRGRYQETQYF	TGTGCCAGCAGCCGTCGGGGACGGTACCAAGAGACCCAGTACTTC
TRBV5-5	.	.	TRBJ1-2	CASSAEGWGYTF	TGTGCCAGCAGCGCGGAAGGGTGGGGCTACACCTTC
TRBV30	.	TRBD2	TRBJ2-1	CAWSRKLAGAVEQFF	TGTGCCTGGAGTCGCAAACTAGCGGGTGCCGTCGAGCAGTTCTTC
TRBV7-9	once	TRBD2	TRBJ2-5	CASQLRGSSGQETQYF	TGTGCCAGCCAATTGCGGGGATCTAGCGGCCAAGAGACCCAGTACTTC